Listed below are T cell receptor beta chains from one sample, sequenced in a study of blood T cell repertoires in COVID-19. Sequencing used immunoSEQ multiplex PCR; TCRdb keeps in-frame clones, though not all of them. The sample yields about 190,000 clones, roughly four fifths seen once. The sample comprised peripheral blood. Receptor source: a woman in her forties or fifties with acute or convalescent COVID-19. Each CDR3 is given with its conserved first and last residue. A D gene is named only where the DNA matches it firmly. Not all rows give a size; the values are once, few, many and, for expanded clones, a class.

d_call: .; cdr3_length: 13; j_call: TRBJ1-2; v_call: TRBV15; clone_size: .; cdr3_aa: CATSRDLTWGYTF; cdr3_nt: TGTGCCACCAGCAGAGATCTGACATGGGGCTACACCTTC
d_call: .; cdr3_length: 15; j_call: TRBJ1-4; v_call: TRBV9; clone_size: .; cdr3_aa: CASSVVIAGHEKLFF; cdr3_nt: TGTGCCAGCAGCGTAGTAATCGCCGGTCATGAAAAACTGTTTTTT
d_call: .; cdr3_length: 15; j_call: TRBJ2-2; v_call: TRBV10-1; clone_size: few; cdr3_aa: CASSAVTGITGELFF; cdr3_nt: TGCGCCAGCAGTGCCGTAACAGGGATTACCGGGGAGCTGTTTTTT
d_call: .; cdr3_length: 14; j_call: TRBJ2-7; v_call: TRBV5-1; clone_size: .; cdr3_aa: CASSLQGLTPEQYF; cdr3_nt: TGCGCCAGCAGCTTGCAAGGACTAACACCCGAGCAGTACTTC
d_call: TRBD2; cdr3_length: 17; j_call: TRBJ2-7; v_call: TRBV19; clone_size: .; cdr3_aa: CASSIDRRGSGAYEQYF; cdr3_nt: TGTGCCAGTAGTATAGACCGAAGGGGCAGCGGGGCGTACGAGCAGTACTTC
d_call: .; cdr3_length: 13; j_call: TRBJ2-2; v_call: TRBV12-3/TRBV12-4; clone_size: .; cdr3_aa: CASSRTGTGELFF; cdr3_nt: TGTGCCAGCAGCCGGACTGGAACCGGGGAGCTGTTTTTT
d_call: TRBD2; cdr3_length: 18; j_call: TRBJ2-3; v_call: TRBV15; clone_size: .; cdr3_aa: CATSREAVAGGGTDTQYF; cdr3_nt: TGTGCCACCAGCAGAGAAGCGGTAGCGGGGGGCGGGACAGATACGCAGTATTTT
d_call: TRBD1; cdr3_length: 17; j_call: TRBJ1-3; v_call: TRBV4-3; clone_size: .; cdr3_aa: CASSQGLTGDIGNTIYF; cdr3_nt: TGCGCCAGCAGCCAAGGGCTGACAGGGGACATTGGAAACACCATATATTTT
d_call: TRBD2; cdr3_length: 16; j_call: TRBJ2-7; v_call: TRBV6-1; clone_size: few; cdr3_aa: CASSELSAGGSYEQYF; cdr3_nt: TGTGCCAGCAGTGAATTGTCGGCGGGAGGGTCCTACGAGCAGTACTTC
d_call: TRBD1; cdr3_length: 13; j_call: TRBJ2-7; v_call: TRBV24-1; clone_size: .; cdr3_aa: CATSLTGAYEQYF; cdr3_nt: TGTGCCACCAGTCTGACAGGGGCGTACGAGCAGTACTTC
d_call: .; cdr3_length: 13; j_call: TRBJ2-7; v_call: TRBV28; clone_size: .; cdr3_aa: CATQGRGPYEQYF; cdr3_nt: TGTGCCACCCAAGGCAGGGGTCCCTACGAGCAGTACTTC
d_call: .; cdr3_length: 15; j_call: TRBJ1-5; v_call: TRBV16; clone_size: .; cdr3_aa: CASSQFSSGDQPQHF; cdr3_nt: TGTGCCAGCAGCCAATTTAGTTCGGGGGATCAGCCCCAGCATTTT
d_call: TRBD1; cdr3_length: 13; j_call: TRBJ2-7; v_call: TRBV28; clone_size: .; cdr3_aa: CASVRQGTYEQYF; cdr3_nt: TGTGCCAGTGTAAGACAGGGTACCTACGAGCAGTACTTC
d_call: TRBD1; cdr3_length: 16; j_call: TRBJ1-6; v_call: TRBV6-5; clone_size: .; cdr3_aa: CASSYKLGTGDSPLHF; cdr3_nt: TGTGCCAGCAGTTATAAATTGGGGACAGGTGATTCACCCCTCCACTTT
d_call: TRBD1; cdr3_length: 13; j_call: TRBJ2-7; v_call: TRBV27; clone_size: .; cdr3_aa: CASAAGTGYEQYF; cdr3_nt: TGTGCCAGCGCTGCCGGGACAGGCTACGAGCAGTACTTC
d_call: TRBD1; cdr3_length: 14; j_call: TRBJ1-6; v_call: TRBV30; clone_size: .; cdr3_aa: CAWSVGQGLSPLHF; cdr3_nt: TGTGCCTGGAGCGTCGGACAGGGTTTATCTCCCCTCCACTTT
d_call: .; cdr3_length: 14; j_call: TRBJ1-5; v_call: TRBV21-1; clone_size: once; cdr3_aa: CASSKAFYNQPQHF; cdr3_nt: TGTGCCAGCAGCAAAGCTTTCTACAATCAGCCCCAGCATTTT
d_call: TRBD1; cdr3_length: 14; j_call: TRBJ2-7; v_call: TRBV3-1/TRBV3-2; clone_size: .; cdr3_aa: CASSPRQGAYEQYF; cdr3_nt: TGTGCCAGCAGCCCACGACAGGGCGCCTACGAGCAGTACTTC
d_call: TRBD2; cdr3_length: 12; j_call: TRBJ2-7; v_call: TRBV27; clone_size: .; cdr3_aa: CASSQAGYEQYF; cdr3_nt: TGTGCCAGCAGCCAAGCGGGGTACGAGCAGTACTTC
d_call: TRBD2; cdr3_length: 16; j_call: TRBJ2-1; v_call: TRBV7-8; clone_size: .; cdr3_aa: CASRLGTSGFYNEQFF; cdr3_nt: TGTGCCAGCAGGCTGGGGACTAGCGGGTTTTACAATGAGCAGTTCTTC
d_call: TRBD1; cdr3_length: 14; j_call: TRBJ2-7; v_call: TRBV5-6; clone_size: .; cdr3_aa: CASSPTGGLAEQYF; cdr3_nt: TGTGCCAGCAGCCCTACAGGGGGCCTAGCCGAGCAGTACTTC
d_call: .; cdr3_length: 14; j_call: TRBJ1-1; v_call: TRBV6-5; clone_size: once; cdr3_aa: CASRISTGSTEAFF; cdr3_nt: TGTGCCAGCAGAATTTCAACAGGGAGCACTGAAGCTTTCTTT
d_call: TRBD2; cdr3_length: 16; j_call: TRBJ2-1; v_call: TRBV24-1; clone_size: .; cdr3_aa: CATAGESGGYYNEQFF; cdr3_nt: TGTGCCACAGCCGGGGAGAGCGGGGGTTATTACAATGAGCAGTTCTTC
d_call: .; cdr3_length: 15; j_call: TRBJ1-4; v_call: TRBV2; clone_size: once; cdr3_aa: CASKRREATNEKLFF; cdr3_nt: TGTGCCAGCAAGAGGAGGGAGGCGACTAATGAAAAACTGTTTTTT
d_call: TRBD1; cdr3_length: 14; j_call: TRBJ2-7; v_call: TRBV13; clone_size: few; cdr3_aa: CASRHGTGPYEQYF; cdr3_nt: TGTGCCAGCAGACACGGGACAGGGCCCTACGAGCAGTACTTC
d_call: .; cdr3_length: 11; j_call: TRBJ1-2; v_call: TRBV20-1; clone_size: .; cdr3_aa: CSAPTAYGYTF; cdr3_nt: TGCAGTGCGCCGACTGCCTATGGCTACACCTTC
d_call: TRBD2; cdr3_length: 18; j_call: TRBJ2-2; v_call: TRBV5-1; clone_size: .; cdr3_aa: CASSLGSSGRSNTGELFF; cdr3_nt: TGCGCCAGCAGCCTCGGATCTAGCGGGAGATCGAACACCGGGGAGCTGTTTTTT
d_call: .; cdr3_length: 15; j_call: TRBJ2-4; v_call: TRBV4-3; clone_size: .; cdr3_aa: CASSQDRGSASVQYF; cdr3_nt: TGCGCCAGCAGCCAAGATAGGGGTTCCGCCTCCGTTCAGTACTTC
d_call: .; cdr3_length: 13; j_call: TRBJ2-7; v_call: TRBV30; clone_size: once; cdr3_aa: CAWSGGGSYEQYF; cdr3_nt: TGTGCCTGGAGTGGTGGAGGTTCCTACGAGCAGTACTTC
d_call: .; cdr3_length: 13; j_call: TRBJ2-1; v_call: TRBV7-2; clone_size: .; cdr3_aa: CASSLNRDNEQFF; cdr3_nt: TGTGCCAGCAGCTTAAACAGAGACAATGAGCAGTTCTTC
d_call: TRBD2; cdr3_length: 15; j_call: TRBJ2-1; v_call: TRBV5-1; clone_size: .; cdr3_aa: CASGLAARLSNEQFF; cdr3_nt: TGCGCCAGCGGGCTAGCGGCTCGTCTTTCCAATGAGCAGTTCTTC
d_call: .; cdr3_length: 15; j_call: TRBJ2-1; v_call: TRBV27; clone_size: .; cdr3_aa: CASRTDSRFYNEQFF; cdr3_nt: TGTGCCAGCAGGACGGACAGTAGATTTTACAATGAGCAGTTCTTC
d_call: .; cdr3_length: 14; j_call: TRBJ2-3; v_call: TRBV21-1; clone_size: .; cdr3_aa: CASRGGTSWYTQYF; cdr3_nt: TGTGCCAGCAGGGGCGGGACTTCTTGGTATACGCAGTATTTT
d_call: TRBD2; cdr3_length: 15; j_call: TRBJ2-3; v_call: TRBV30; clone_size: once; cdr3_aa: CAWGKAGGAADTQYF; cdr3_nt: TGTGCCTGGGGAAAGGCGGGGGGGGCGGCAGATACGCAGTATTTT
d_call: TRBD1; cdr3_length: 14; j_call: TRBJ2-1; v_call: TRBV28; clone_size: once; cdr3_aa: CASTRQGMTHEQFF; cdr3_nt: TGTGCCAGCACCAGACAGGGGATGACCCATGAGCAGTTCTTC
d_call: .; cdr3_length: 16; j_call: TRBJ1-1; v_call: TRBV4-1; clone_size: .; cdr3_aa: CASSRDTMVMNTEAFF; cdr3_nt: TGCGCCAGCAGCCGGGACACGATGGTAATGAACACTGAAGCTTTCTTT
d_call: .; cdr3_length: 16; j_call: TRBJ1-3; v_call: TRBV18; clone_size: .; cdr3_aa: CASSPRRADSGNTIYF; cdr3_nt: TGTGCCAGCTCACCACGCAGGGCGGACTCTGGAAACACCATATATTTT
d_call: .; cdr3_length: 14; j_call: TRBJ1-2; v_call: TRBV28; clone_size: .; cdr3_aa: CASSLFVTGSGYTF; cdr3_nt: TGTGCCAGCAGTTTATTTGTCACAGGGAGCGGCTACACCTTC
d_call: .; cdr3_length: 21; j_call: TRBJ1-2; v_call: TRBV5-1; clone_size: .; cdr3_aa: CASSLSSDTGTPITSNYGYTF; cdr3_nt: TGCGCCAGCAGCTTGTCCTCGGACACCGGGACACCTATAACTTCAAACTATGGCTACACCTTC
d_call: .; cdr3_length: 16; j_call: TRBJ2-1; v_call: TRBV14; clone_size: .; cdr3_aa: CASSPRSQIPYNEQFF; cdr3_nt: TGTGCCAGCAGCCCAAGATCACAGATCCCCTACAATGAGCAGTTCTTC
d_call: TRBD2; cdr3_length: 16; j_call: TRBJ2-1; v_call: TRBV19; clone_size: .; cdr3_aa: CASSTRTSGSNNEQFF; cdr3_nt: TGTGCCAGTAGTACCCGGACTAGCGGGAGTAACAATGAGCAGTTCTTC
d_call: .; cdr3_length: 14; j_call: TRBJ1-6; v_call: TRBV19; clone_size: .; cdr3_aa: CASSIGVGNSPLHF; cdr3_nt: TGTGCCAGTAGTATCGGGGTAGGCAATTCACCCCTCCACTTT
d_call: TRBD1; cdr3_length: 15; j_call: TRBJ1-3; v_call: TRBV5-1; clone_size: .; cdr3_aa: CASSEVQGAGNTIYF; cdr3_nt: TGCGCCAGCAGCGAAGTTCAGGGGGCTGGAAACACCATATATTTT
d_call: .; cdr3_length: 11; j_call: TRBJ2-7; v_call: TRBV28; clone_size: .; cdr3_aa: CASSSEYEQYF; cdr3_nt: TGTGCCAGCAGCTCCGAGTACGAGCAGTACTTC
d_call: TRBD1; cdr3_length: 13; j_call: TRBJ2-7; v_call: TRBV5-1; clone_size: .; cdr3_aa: CASSLDRGYEQYF; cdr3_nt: TGCGCCAGCAGCTTGGACAGGGGCTACGAGCAGTACTTC
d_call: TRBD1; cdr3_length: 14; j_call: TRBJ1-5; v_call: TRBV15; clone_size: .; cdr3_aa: CATGTQGGNQPQHF; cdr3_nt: TGTGCCACCGGAACACAGGGGGGCAATCAGCCCCAGCATTTT
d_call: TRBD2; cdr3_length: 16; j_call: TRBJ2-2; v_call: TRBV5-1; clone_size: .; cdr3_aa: CASSLGSGGNTGELFF; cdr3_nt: TGCGCCAGCAGCTTGGGTAGCGGGGGGAACACCGGGGAGCTGTTTTTT
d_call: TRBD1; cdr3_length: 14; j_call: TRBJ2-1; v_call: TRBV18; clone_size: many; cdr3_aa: CASSSTGFYNEQFF; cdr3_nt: TGTGCCAGCTCCTCGACAGGGTTTTACAATGAGCAGTTCTTC
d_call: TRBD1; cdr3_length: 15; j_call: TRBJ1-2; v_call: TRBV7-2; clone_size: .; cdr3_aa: CASSRTGTGDYGYTF; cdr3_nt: TGTGCCAGCAGCAGAACCGGGACAGGCGACTATGGCTACACCTTC
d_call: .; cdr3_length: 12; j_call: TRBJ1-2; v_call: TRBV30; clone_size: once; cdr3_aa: CAWSIPPAGYTF; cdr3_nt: TGTGCCTGGAGTATCCCTCCCGCGGGCTACACCTTC
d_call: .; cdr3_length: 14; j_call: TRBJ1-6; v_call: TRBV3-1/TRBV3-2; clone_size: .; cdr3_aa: CASSHGESNSPLHF; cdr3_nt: TGTGCCAGCAGCCATGGAGAGAGTAATTCACCCCTCCACTTT
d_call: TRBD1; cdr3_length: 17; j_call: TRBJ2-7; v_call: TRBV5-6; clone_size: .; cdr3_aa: CASSPGTGEQQAYEQYF; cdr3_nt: TGTGCCAGCAGCCCGGGGACAGGGGAACAACAGGCCTACGAGCAGTACTTC
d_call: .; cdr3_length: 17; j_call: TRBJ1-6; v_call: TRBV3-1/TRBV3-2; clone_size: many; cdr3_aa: CASSQRPASSYNSPLHF; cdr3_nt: TGTGCCAGCAGCCAGAGGCCGGCAAGCTCCTATAATTCACCCCTCCACTTT
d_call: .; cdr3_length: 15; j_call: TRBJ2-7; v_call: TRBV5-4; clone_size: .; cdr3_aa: CASSLRTASSYEQYF; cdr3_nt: TGTGCCAGCAGCTTGAGGACAGCTAGCTCCTACGAGCAGTACTTC
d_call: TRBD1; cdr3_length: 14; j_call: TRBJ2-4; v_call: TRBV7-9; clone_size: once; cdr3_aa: CASSRRTGQNIQYF; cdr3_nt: TGTGCCAGCAGCCGAAGGACAGGGCAAAACATTCAGTACTTC
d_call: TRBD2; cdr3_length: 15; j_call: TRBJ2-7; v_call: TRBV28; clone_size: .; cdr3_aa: CASCGSGGIAYEQYF; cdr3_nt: TGTGCCAGCTGTGGGAGCGGGGGAATTGCCTACGAGCAGTACTTC
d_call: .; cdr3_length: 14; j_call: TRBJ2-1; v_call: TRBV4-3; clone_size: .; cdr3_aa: CASSQDSLRNEQFF; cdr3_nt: TGCGCCAGCAGCCAAGATTCCTTGCGCAATGAGCAGTTCTTC
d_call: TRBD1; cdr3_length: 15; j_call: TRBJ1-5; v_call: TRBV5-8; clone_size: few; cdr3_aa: CASSWGQAVHQPQHF; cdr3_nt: TGTGCCAGCAGCTGGGGACAGGCGGTACATCAGCCCCAGCATTTT
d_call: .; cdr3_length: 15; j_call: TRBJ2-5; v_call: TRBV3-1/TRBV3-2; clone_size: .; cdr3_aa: CASSQLGTAQGTQYF; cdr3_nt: TGTGCCAGCAGCCAACTCGGGACTGCCCAAGGGACCCAGTACTTC
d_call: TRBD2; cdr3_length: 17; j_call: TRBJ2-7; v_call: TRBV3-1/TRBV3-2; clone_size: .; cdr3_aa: CASSQGPWGGRSHEQYF; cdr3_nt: TGTGCCAGCAGCCAAGGGCCTTGGGGCGGGAGATCCCACGAGCAGTACTTC